This T cell receptor (beta chain) was sequenced for a study of blood T cell repertoires in COVID-19. Whole-study context: COVID-19 samples, acute and convalescent, were from the United States, Italy and Spain. T cells, B-cell-depleted T cells, or PBMCs supplied cDNA or gDNA.

Assay: immunoSEQ multiplex PCR; the TCRdb copy retains only in-frame clones and omits some. The table includes about 220,000 clones, roughly 88% detected once. Across under 25 US areas, participants ranged in age from about 18 to 89 years. Participant reports of clinical history set cohort assignment. In its sample, this clone was seen once. CDR1 is SEHNR, CDR2 FQNEAQ, per germline (reference sequence). The V end lost 2 bases, the J end lost 4 bases, and 14 bases lay between the germline ends. The CDR3 has 15 amino acids. Sequencing was done on a sample of PBMCs or T cells enriched from blood (not recorded which). V usage is TRBV7-9 and J usage is TRBJ1-2; D remains unclear. The receptor's source is a woman aged 45 to 65 with acute COVID-19. The CDR3 protein is CASSLNRNHFYGYTF. CDR3 coding DNA: TGTGCCAGCAGCTTAAACAGAAACCATTTCTATGGCTACACCTTC.